This T cell receptor beta chain was captured in a study of T cells in Graves' hyperthyroidism and ophthalmopathy. At the level of the study: Peripheral blood collection took place at initial diagnosis, before any treatment.

V shed 2 bases, J shed 4 bases, and the junction held 3 bases outside the gene matches. Germline loops: CDR1 LNHNV, CDR2 YYDKDF (reference sequence). This CDR3 has 15 amino acids. There are many counts of this clonotype. It was considered stable Graves' hyperthyroidism when ophthalmopathy did not progress within 18 months. TCR beta CDR3 region amplification was performed from RNA transcripts. The TCR CDR3 first-round RT-PCR relied on the HTBI primer set. Using its own MiXCR run on the multiplex PCR reads, TCRdb lists one record per CDR3 protein. The table has around 420,000 distinct CDR3 sequences, approximately 14% seen once.

The sequenced material came from blood. This TCR derives from a woman aged 18-29 years with Graves' hyperthyroidism. The chain recombines TRBV15 with TRBJ2-5; 11 bases agree with TRBD2. CDR3 amino acids: CATSRQLAGVETQYF. The CDR3 DNA is TGTGCCACCAGCAGACAACTAGCGGGAGTAGAGACCCAGTACTTC.